This entry lists 10 T cell receptor beta chains sequenced from one sample in a study of cytomegalovirus exposure and HLA in healthy donors. The primer mix had 60 Vbeta and 13 Jbeta primers. The repertoire was sequenced with immunoSEQ multiplex PCR; TCRdb's copy has only in-frame clones and lacks some. Of roughly 150,000 clones in the sample, less than 10% are singletons; the top ten hold approximately 1.8%. The sequencing input was PBMCs. The receptors derive from a male donor in good health and CMV-seronegative.

The V and J genes are TRBV27 and TRBJ2-1, with 7 bases lining up with TRBD2. The CDR3 length is 15 residues. J gave up 7 bases and V 3 bases, and 9 bases lay outside the gene matches. Germline CDR1 reads MNHEY; CDR2 reads SMNVEV (reference sequence). The CDR3 DNA reads as TGTGCCAGCAGTTTGGTGCTAGCGGTCCTTAATGAGCAGTTCTTC. It encodes CASSLVLAVLNEQFF.

This clone was found a few times. J is TRBJ1-2 and V is TRBV30, with a tentative D call TRBD1 (6 bases). V lost 2 bases to trimming and J lost 7 bases, with 14 bases between them. The CDR3 contains 13 residues. CDR1 is GTSNPN and CDR2 is SVGIG in the germline V gene (reference sequence). CDR3 loop: CAWSPQGRGGYTF. The CDR3 nucleotides are TGTGCCTGGAGTCCACAGGGTAGAGGTGGCTACACCTTC.

In DNA, the CDR3 is TGTGCCAGCAGTTACTACCCCTCAGGGGGCTCCTACGAGCAGTACTTC. Amino acids: CASSYYPSGGSYEQYF. V gene TRBV6-5 combines with J gene TRBJ2-7; 7 nucleotides agree with TRBD1. Trimming at V came to 1 base and at J to 0 bases, leaving 6 bases not matched to a gene. Germline-derived CDR1 and CDR2 are MNHEY and SVGAGI. This CDR3 region has 16 residues.

The chain employs TRBV5-1 and TRBJ1-1, with TRBD1 matching over 9 bases. CDR3 size: 14 residues. The trim removed 6 bases at V and 1 base at J, leaving 4 bases unmatched. Per germline, CDR1 SGHRS and CDR2 YFSETQ. CDR3 amino acids: CASTLGQGNTEAFF. The CDR3 DNA sequence: TGCGCCAGCACCCTGGGACAGGGGAACACTGAAGCTTTCTTT.

This rearrangement joins TRBV19 to TRBJ1-6; D is undetermined. V was pared by 1 base and J by 13 bases, with 11 bases between. Germline loops: CDR1 LNHDA, CDR2 SQIVND (reference sequence). The length of the CDR3 is 13 residues. The DNA for the CDR3 is TGTGCCAGTAGTATAGTGGGAGGGCTGCCCCTCCACTTT. This sequence encodes CASSIVGGLPLHF.

The chain combines TRBV5-8 with TRBJ2-5; tentatively, D is TRBD1 (5 bases). Trimming removed 2 bases at V and 4 bases at J, with 18 bases between. In germline, CDR1 is SGHTS, CDR2 YDEGEE. The CDR3 is made up of 16 amino acids. CDR3 sequence: CASSFFGREVGETQYF. Here the CDR3 DNA reads TGTGCCAGCAGCTTTTTCGGCAGGGAAGTGGGAGAGACCCAGTACTTC.

This chain joins TRBV10-3 and TRBJ1-1; 9 bases are a match to TRBD1. The CDR3 loop spans 16 amino acids. Trimming cost V 6 bases and J 1 base; bases outside gene matches: 9. Germline V gene sequence: CDR1 ENHRY, CDR2 SYGVKD. CDR3 amino acids: CAIRRGTGNPNTEAFF. CDR3 sequence (DNA): TGTGCCATCAGGAGGGGGACAGGGAACCCGAACACTGAAGCTTTCTTT.

The V call is TRBV4-3, the J call TRBJ2-7, with D possibly TRBD2 on 5 matching bases. With 1 base removed from V and 3 bases from J, the gap between germline ends came to 13 bases. Germline-derived CDR1 and CDR2 are LGHNA and YSLEER. This CDR3 has 15 amino acids. CDR3 protein: CASSQALDPGYEQYF. The CDR3 bases are TGCGCCAGCAGCCAAGCACTAGACCCAGGCTACGAGCAGTACTTC.

The rearrangement joins TRBV30 to TRBJ2-7, with D possibly TRBD2 on 6 matching bases. V was cut by 6 bases and J by 1 base, with 7 bases left in between. Germline assignment: CDR1 GTSNPN and CDR2 SVGIG (reference sequence). This CDR3 has 11 residues. The DNA of the CDR3 is TGTGCCTGCCGGGAGTCCTACGAGCAGTACTTC. Its protein product is CACRESYEQYF.

The chain recombines TRBV9 with TRBJ2-1, with D perhaps matching TRBD2 (5 bases). The CDR3 sequence is 17 residues long. In germline, CDR1 is SGDLS, CDR2 YYNGEE. Trimming shortened V by 0 bases and J by 0 bases, and 13 bases separated the two germline ends. The CDR3 here is CASSVGPLASSYNEQFF. The CDR3 DNA is TGTGCCAGCAGCGTAGGACCGCTAGCCTCCTCCTACAATGAGCAGTTCTTC.